This TCR beta chain was documented in a study of shared clonotypes between healthy human individuals. CDR1 is MDHEN and CDR2 is SYDVKM in the germline V gene. Trimming shortened V by 7 bases and J by 5 bases, and 15 bases separated the two germline ends. CDR3 length: 14 amino acids. Each subset's genomic DNA was split evenly across several immunoSEQ plates. The protocol was immunoSEQ multiplex PCR, while the TCRdb copy is restricted to in-frame clones and leaves out a portion. The sample contains 2 million to 2.5 million clones, approximately 90% of which appear only once. Study-wide points: Non-shared clonotypes were found to have lower generation probabilities than the clonotypes that were shared by all four of the sorted-subset donors. Larger estimated richness was generally seen in naive subsets than in memory subsets.

Remarks on this clone: Its antigen is unidentified.

Sequencing input: naive CD4+ T cells from PBMCs. Described subset: CD45RA+ positively selected. The chain employs TRBV28 and TRBJ1-5; D is perhaps TRBD1 (6 bases). This receptor was taken from a young man in good health. Some clones in this sample may be carry-over from other donors' samples. The CDR3 nucleotides read TGTGCCAGCACCACCACAGGGCGCTATCAGCCCCAGCATTTT. Its protein is CASTTTGRYQPQHF.